The entry below gives a single TCR beta chain sequence along with its context. Its antigen is unidentified. The data originate from a study of CXCR3-negative and CXCR3-positive naive CD8 T cells. Carrying UMI labels, the TRB cDNA libraries were prepared through 5' RACE. TCRdb re-called the 5' RACE reads; one entry per CDR3 protein, DNA not given. The sample table sets out some 54,000 distinct CDR3 sequences. Overall study findings and caveats: Similar TRBV-TRBJ usage characterized naive CXCR3-negative and CXCR3-positive cells; memory cells differed. TRB CDR3s of CXCR3-positive naive cells were more hydrophobic than those of CXCR3-negative naive cells.

This TCR was sampled from a human donor in good health. Some clones in this sample may be carry-over from other donors' samples. Input material: naive CXCR3+ CD8+ T cells from blood. Subset denoted: CD45RO-CCR7+CD27+CD95- naive CD8+ T cells expressing CXCR3 (TNR3+).

This CDR3 reads CASSTLQGRNTEAFF. This chain joins TRBV7-6 and TRBJ1-1; with no DNA, the TCRdb D assignment of TRBD1 cannot be verified. The CDR3 runs to 15 residues. The V gene's germline CDR1 is SGHVS and CDR2 FNYEAQ.